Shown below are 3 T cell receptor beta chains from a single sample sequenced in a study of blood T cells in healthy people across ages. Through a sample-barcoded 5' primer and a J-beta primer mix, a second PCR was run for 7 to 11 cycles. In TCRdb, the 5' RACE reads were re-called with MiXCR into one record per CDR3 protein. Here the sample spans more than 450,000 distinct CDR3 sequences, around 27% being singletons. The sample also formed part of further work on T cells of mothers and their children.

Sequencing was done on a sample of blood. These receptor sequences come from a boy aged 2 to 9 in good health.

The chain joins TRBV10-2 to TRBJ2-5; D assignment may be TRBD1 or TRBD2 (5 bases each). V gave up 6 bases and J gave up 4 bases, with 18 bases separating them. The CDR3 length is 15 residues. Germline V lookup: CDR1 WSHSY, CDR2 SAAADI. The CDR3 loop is CASSAAGAWGETQYF. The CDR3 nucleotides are TGCGCCAGCAGCGCTGCCGGGGCCTGGGGAGAGACCCAGTACTTC.

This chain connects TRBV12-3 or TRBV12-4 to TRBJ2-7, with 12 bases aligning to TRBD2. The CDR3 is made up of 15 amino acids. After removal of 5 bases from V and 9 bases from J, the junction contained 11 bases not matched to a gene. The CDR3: CASSAGLAGRSRQYF. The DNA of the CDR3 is TGTGCCAGCAGTGCCGGACTAGCGGGGAGGAGTAGGCAGTACTTC.

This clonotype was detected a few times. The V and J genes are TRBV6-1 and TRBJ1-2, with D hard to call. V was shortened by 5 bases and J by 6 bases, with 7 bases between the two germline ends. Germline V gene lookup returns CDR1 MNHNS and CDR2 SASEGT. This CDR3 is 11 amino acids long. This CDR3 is CASSSPDGYTF. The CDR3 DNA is TGTGCCAGCAGTTCCCCGGATGGCTACACCTTC.